Presented here are 8 T cell receptor beta chains from one specimen sequenced in a study of blood T cell repertoires in COVID-19 (dated by TCRdb to 2020 to 2022). Library preparation used the immunoSEQ multiplex PCR assay. The table was pulled from immuneACCESS by TCRdb, which kept in-frame rearrangements only. Such tables lose some clones; where checked, under half of the loss comes from unresolved V genes, and the rest has no known cause. This sample comprises some 190,000 clones, 84% of them detected only once. About 3.3% of the sample rests with the top ten. The sequencing input was PBMCs or T cells enriched from blood (not recorded which). The receptors here all came from a woman aged 25 to 39 who had been exposed to COVID-19.

The chain couples TRBV9 to TRBJ2-1, with 10 bases lining up with TRBD2. The J segment lost 7 bases and the V segment lost 0 bases, leaving 7 bases of the junction unmatched. CDR1 and CDR2 (germline): SGDLS, YYNGEE. The CDR3 length is 16 residues. The CDR3, as DNA: TGTGCCAGCAGCGTAGTAGAGCGGGGGGGCCGTAATGAGCAGTTCTTC. Its translation: CASSVVERGGRNEQFF.

The gene calls are TRBV7-6 and TRBJ1-4; D not resolved. This CDR3 contains 15 residues. Deletions cut 5 bases from V and 5 bases from J, with 15 bases between. Germline V gene lookup returns CDR1 SGHVS and CDR2 FNYEAQ. CDR3 sequence: CASSPLAAPNEKLFF. Here the CDR3 DNA reads TGTGCCAGCAGCCCCCTGGCGGCTCCGAATGAAAAACTGTTTTTT.

The chain joins TRBV7-9 to TRBJ2-2; D uncertain. V was pared by 1 base and J by 3 bases, with 12 bases between. This CDR3 region has 16 residues. Germline V gene sequence: CDR1 SEHNR, CDR2 FQNEAQ (reference sequence). CDR3 in amino acids: CASSLDRASDTGELFF. The CDR3, as DNA: TGTGCCAGCAGCTTAGATCGCGCGAGTGACACCGGGGAGCTGTTTTTT.

The V gene is TRBV20-1, the J gene TRBJ2-3, with TRBD1 matching over 10 bases. Germline V lookup: CDR1 DFQATT, CDR2 SNEGSKA (reference sequence). The CDR3 totals 15 residues. V trimming: 3 bases; J trimming: 5 bases; junction bases outside the gene matches: 8. The CDR3 DNA is TGCAGTGCTAGTGGGACAGGGGCGCCCGGAGATACGCAGTATTTT. It yields the protein CSASGTGAPGDTQYF.

V gene TRBV3-1 (or the pseudogene TRBV3-2) combines with J gene TRBJ2-1, with D tentatively TRBD2 (7 bases). This CDR3 spans 16 amino acids. V lost 0 bases and J 2 bases, leaving 11 bases between the germline ends. Per the germline V gene, CDR1 is LGHDT and CDR2 is YNNKEL (reference sequence). The CDR3 nucleotides read TGTGCCAGCAGCCAAGATCGCGGGGGCGCCTACAATGAGCAGTTCTTC. Encoded protein: CASSQDRGGAYNEQFF.

This clone turned up a few times. The chain has TRBV6-2 or TRBV6-3 and TRBJ1-5; tentatively, D is TRBD1 (6 bases). The CDR3 has 15 amino acids. V was clipped by 5 bases and J by 8 bases, with 19 bases between them. Germline V gene lookup returns CDR1 MNHEY and CDR2 SVGEGT. The CDR3: CASSSDRPSGKPQHF. The CDR3 nucleotides read TGTGCCAGCAGTAGTGACAGGCCCTCCGGGAAGCCCCAGCATTTT.

In its sample, this clone was seen once. V and J are TRBV19 and TRBJ2-7; D possibly corresponds to TRBD2 (6 bases). Trimming took off 8 bases at V and 3 bases at J, with 17 bases between the two ends. CDR3 size: 14 residues. Germline V gene lookup returns CDR1 LNHDA and CDR2 SQIVND (reference sequence). The CDR3 bases are TGTGCCAGTGCGGACGGGACTCGCCACTACGAGCAGTACTTC. It specifies CASADGTRHYEQYF.

A single count supports this clone. The chain carries TRBV7-6 and TRBJ1-4; D ambiguous. The V and J ends lost 0 bases and 7 bases respectively, with 6 bases between them. Germline values: CDR1 SGHVS, CDR2 FNYEAQ. CDR3 size: 13 residues. The CDR3 region is CASSLAGSEKLFF. For the CDR3, the DNA is TGTGCCAGCAGCTTAGCGGGCAGTGAAAAACTGTTTTTT.